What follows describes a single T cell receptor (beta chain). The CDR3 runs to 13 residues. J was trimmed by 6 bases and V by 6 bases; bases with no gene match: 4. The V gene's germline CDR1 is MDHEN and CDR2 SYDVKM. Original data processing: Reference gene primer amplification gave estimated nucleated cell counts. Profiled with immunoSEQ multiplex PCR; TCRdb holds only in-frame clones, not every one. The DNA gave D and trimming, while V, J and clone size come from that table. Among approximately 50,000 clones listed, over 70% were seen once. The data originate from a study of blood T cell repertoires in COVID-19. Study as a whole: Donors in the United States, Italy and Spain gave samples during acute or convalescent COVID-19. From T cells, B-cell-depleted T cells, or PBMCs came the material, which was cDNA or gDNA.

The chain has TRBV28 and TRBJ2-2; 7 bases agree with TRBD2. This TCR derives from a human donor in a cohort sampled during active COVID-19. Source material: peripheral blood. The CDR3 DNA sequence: TGTGCCAGCAGACCCCGGGGGGCCGGGGAGCTGTTTTTT. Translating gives CASRPRGAGELFF.